The 3 T cell receptor beta chains presented below share a single source sample, sequenced in a study of early T cells in non-severe SARS-CoV-2 infection. TCRdb redid the calling of the 5' RACE reads with MiXCR, one entry per CDR3 protein. The top ten hold about 5% of the sample, which has roughly 70,000 distinct CDR3 sequences, over 10% seen once. Sequencing was performed on whole blood. These receptors were obtained from an adult who was a healthcare worker with PCR-confirmed SARS-CoV-2 infection or an uninfected control (not recorded which).

In its sample, this clonotype was seen many times. The V and J genes are TRBV24-1 and TRBJ2-3, with TRBD2 as a possible D gene (6 bases). Germline CDR1 KGHDR, CDR2 SFDVKD. Trimming took off 2 bases at V and 0 bases at J, with 11 bases between the two ends. The CDR3 loop spans 16 amino acids. This CDR3 reads CATSDWVGGSTDTQYF. CDR3 DNA sequence: TGTGCCACCAGTGATTGGGTCGGAGGGAGCACAGATACGCAGTATTTT.

This rearrangement joins TRBV28 to TRBJ2-1, with unresolved D. This CDR3 has 15 amino acids. Deletions cut 3 bases from V and 4 bases from J, with 13 bases between. Looked up from germline, CDR1 is MDHEN and CDR2 is SYDVKM. The chain's CDR3 is CASSLDDGHYNEQFF. The CDR3 DNA follows: TGTGCCAGCAGTTTGGATGACGGCCATTACAATGAGCAGTTCTTC.

In this sample, this clonotype turned up a few times. The chain carries TRBV12-3 or TRBV12-4 and TRBJ2-7; either TRBD1 or TRBD2 may supply D (5 bases each). This CDR3 comprises 15 residues. With 6 bases removed from V and 0 bases from J, the gap between germline ends came to 15 bases. The CDR3 spells CASSSSGTVSYEQYF. The CDR3 coding sequence is TGTGCCAGCAGCTCATCCGGGACGGTCTCCTACGAGCAGTACTTC.